This T cell receptor beta chain was profiled in a study of cytomegalovirus exposure and HLA in healthy donors. Use of 60 Vbeta and 13 Jbeta primers characterized the PCR. Clones were sequenced by immunoSEQ multiplex PCR, and TCRdb holds only the in-frame ones, with some missing. The sample yields some 150,000 clones, approximately 80% seen once. CDR1 is SGDLS and CDR2 is YYNGEE in the germline V gene. The V and J ends lost 4 bases and 3 bases respectively, with 15 bases between them. The CDR3 is 15 residues long. The origin of this receptor is a woman under 30 in good health and CMV-seronegative. The chain joins TRBV9 to TRBJ2-3, with a possible D match to TRBD2 (5 bases). The sequenced sample consisted of PBMCs. CDR3 DNA sequence: TGTGCCAGCAGCCGAGGGTTCAGTGGGACAGATACGCAGTATTTT. This encodes CASSRGFSGTDTQYF.